The 27 T cell receptor beta chains below all came from one sample that was sequenced in a study of cytomegalovirus exposure and HLA in healthy donors. PCR involved 60 Vbeta and 13 Jbeta primers. The protocol was immunoSEQ multiplex PCR, while the TCRdb copy is restricted to in-frame clones and leaves out a portion. There are about 64,000 clones in the sample; more than 60% occur only once, and about 5% lies in the top ten. What was sequenced was PBMCs. The receptor set was obtained from a male donor in good health and CMV-seropositive.

The rearrangement joins TRBV10-3 to TRBJ2-3; D gene ambiguous. Germline V gene data show CDR1 as ENHRY and CDR2 as SYGVKD. The ends were cut back, 6 bases at V and 7 bases at J, with 14 bases in the middle. CDR3 length: 13 amino acids. The DNA of the CDR3 is TGTGCCATCAGCGGGTTGTCGGTTCATACGCAGTATTTT. It specifies CAISGLSVHTQYF.

The chain recombines TRBV2 with TRBJ1-2, with 7 positions matching TRBD1. In germline, CDR1 is SNHLY, CDR2 FYNNEI. V was clipped by 5 bases and J by 3 bases; unmatched bases: 9. This CDR3 spans 15 amino acids. CDR3 coding DNA: TGTGCCAGCAGTAGGTCAGGGGGAGGTGACTATGGCTACACCTTC. Protein sequence: CASSRSGGGDYGYTF.

J is TRBJ1-2 and V is TRBV29-1, with D perhaps matching TRBD1 (5 bases). CDR1 is SQVTM and CDR2 is ANQGSEA in the germline V gene. The CDR3 contains 12 residues. V gave up 4 bases and J gave up 4 bases, with 10 bases separating them. CDR3 region: CSVGREAYGYTF. The CDR3 bases are TGCAGCGTTGGCAGGGAGGCCTATGGCTACACCTTC. The complete variable domain, with remaining parts taken from reference TRBV29-1 and TRBJ1-2, reads SAVISQKPSRDICQRGTSLTIQCQVDSQVTMMFWYRQQPGQSLTLIATANQGSEATYESGFVIDKFPISRPNLTFSTLTVSNMSPEDSSIYLCSVGREAYGYTFGSGTRLTVV.

The gene calls are TRBV4-3 and TRBJ1-3; 8 bases are shared with TRBD1. The CDR3 runs 16 residues. The germline V gene encodes CDR1 LGHNA and CDR2 YSLEER. Unmatched junction bases numbered 7, after V lost 1 base and J lost 5 bases. The CDR3 spells CASSQVPGGVRNTIYF. The CDR3 DNA sequence: TGCGCCAGCAGCCAAGTACCAGGGGGCGTAAGAAACACCATATATTTT.

This clone appeared once. The chain combines TRBV7-2 with TRBJ2-3; TRBD2 is a possible D gene (6 bases). Germline values: CDR1 SGHTA, CDR2 FQGNSA. Trimming removed 6 bases at V and 0 bases at J, with 10 bases between. This CDR3 region has 14 residues. This CDR3 is CASRRGASTDTQYF. The CDR3 DNA reads TGTGCCAGCAGGCGGGGAGCTAGCACAGATACGCAGTATTTT. Based on the CDR3 plus reference TRBV7-2 and TRBJ2-3, the full variable domain is GAGVSQSPSNKVTEKGKDVELRCDPISGHTALYWYRQSLGQGLEFLIYFQGNSAPDKSGLPSDRFSAERTGGSVSTLTIQRTQQEDSAVYLCASRRGASTDTQYFGPGTRLTVL.

This chain links TRBV19 with TRBJ2-7; TRBD1 matches at 7 bases. V gave up 5 bases and J gave up 3 bases; unmatched junction bases: 10. This CDR3 has 15 residues. Germline-derived CDR1 and CDR2 are LNHDA and SQIVND (reference sequence). CDR3 nucleotides: TGTGCCAGTAGTCCTCCGGGACAGAAGGGCTACGAGCAGTACTTC. It yields the protein CASSPPGQKGYEQYF.

This chain joins TRBV11-3 and TRBJ2-7; TRBD1 matches 9 bases. With V trimmed by 5 bases and J by 5 bases, 13 bases remained unmatched. The CDR3 extends over 16 amino acids. Germline V lookup: CDR1 SGHNT, CDR2 YENEEA. The CDR3 spells CASSTSRPGQGNEQYF. The CDR3 nucleotides are TGTGCCAGCAGCACAAGCCGACCGGGACAGGGTAACGAGCAGTACTTC.

Regarding this clone: Compared with germline, one end of the junction differs, possibly owing to a read error. The chain employs TRBV28 and TRBJ2-3; D unclear. The CDR3 has 12 amino acids. Germline V gene lookup returns CDR1 MDHEN and CDR2 SYDVKM. The CDR3 DNA reads TGTGCCAGCAGTCGTGGCACAGATACGCGGTATTTT. Translated, it gives CASSRGTDTRYF.

The J gene is TRBJ2-7, the V gene TRBV2; tentatively, D is TRBD1 (7 bases). The CDR3 totals 15 residues. The V end lost 5 bases, the J end lost 0 bases, and 14 bases lay between the germline ends. CDR1 SNHLY and CDR2 FYNNEI come from the germline V gene. The CDR3 here is CASSSAQGGSYEQYF. DNA of the CDR3: TGTGCCAGCAGTAGCGCGCAGGGGGGCTCCTACGAGCAGTACTTC.

In this sample, this clone turned up a few times. The rearrangement links TRBV5-6 to TRBJ2-3; D perhaps matches TRBD1 (5 bases). CDR1 is SGHDT, CDR2 YYEEEE, per germline. The V end was cut by 6 bases, the J end by 6 bases, with 20 bases between. The CDR3 consists of 15 residues. As DNA, the CDR3 is TGTGCCAGCACTTTAAAGGCAGGGTTCGGCGATACGCAGTATTTT. It yields the protein CASTLKAGFGDTQYF.

The chain is built from TRBV4-1 and TRBJ2-5; TRBD2 aligns across 9 bases. Looked up from germline, CDR1 is MGHRA and CDR2 is YSYEKL. The CDR3 is 21 amino acids. The junction had 25 bases not matched to a gene; V was cut back by 5 bases and J by 3 bases. Written as DNA, the CDR3 is TGCGCCAGCAGCGGGCGGGTATCGACAGTCCTGAAATTAGCGGGGGAAGAGACCCAGTACTTC. This encodes CASSGRVSTVLKLAGEETQYF.

The CDR3 loop is CASSLRTGGEETQYF. CDR3 in DNA: TGTGCCAGCAGTCTTCGGACAGGGGGTGAAGAGACCCAGTACTTC. The J gene is TRBJ2-5, the V gene TRBV25-1; 10 bases align to TRBD1. The CDR3 runs 15 residues. CDR1 and CDR2 (germline): MGHDK, SYGVNS. Losses at the gene ends were 5 bases for V and 3 bases for J; bases not matched to a gene: 6.

This clone was observed a few times. The CDR3 sequence is CASSLAGMTYEQYF. Written as DNA, the CDR3 is TGCGCCAGCAGCTTGGCGGGAATGACCTACGAGCAGTACTTC. The rearrangement joins TRBV5-1 to TRBJ2-7; D possibly corresponds to TRBD2 (5 bases). V was cut by 0 bases and J by 2 bases, with 9 bases left in between. The CDR3 length is 14 residues. In germline, CDR1 is SGHRS, CDR2 YFSETQ.

V is TRBV9 and J is TRBJ2-5, with TRBD2 as a possible D gene (7 bases). The CDR3 spans 14 residues. The germline V and J ends were trimmed by 4 bases and 3 bases, with 13 bases remaining between them. Germline values: CDR1 SGDLS, CDR2 YYNGEE. Written as DNA, the CDR3 is TGTGCCAGCAGCTACGGGGGGCGGGAAGAGACCCAGTACTTC. Protein product: CASSYGGREETQYF.

This clone was counted only a few times. This sequence joins TRBV5-6 and TRBJ1-2, with 10 nucleotides matching TRBD1. V gave up 5 bases and J gave up 2 bases; unmatched junction bases: 0. This CDR3 contains 13 residues. CDR1 is SGHDT and CDR2 is YYEEEE in the germline V gene. The CDR3 bases are TGTGCCAGCAGGGGACAGGGGAACTATGGCTACACCTTC. This translates into CASRGQGNYGYTF.

V usage is TRBV6-5 and J usage is TRBJ1-2; maybe TRBD1 (6 bases). The V end was cut by 5 bases, the J end by 2 bases, with 12 bases between. Germline assignment: CDR1 MNHEY and CDR2 SVGAGI. The length of the CDR3 is 14 residues. The CDR3 DNA sequence: TGTGCCAGCAGTAACACTGACAGGAACTATGGCTACACCTTC. Its protein product is CASSNTDRNYGYTF.

The table lists this clone with a few counts. The V gene is TRBV19, the J gene TRBJ1-1; 10 positions match TRBD1. V lost 5 bases, J lost 5 bases, and 5 bases stayed unmatched. Germline CDR1 is LNHDA and CDR2 is SQIVND (reference sequence). The CDR3 contains 14 residues. The chain's CDR3 is CASSAMDRGTEAFF. DNA of the CDR3: TGTGCCAGTAGTGCCATGGACAGGGGGACTGAAGCTTTCTTT.

This clone was observed a handful of times. The V and J genes are TRBV28 and TRBJ1-4, with D perhaps matching TRBD1 (6 bases). CDR1 is MDHEN and CDR2 is SYDVKM in the germline V gene. CDR3 length: 14 amino acids. V dropped 4 bases and J dropped 8 bases, with 14 bases sitting between them. The CDR3 spells CASSWTALGEKLFF. Written as DNA, the CDR3 is TGTGCCAGCAGTTGGACAGCCCTAGGGGAAAAACTGTTTTTT.

This clone has only one observation. This chain joins TRBV29-1 and TRBJ2-5, with 9 bases aligning to TRBD1. The CDR3 extends over 13 amino acids. The junction had 3 bases not matched to a gene; V was cut back by 4 bases and J by 3 bases. Germline CDR1 and CDR2: SQVTM and ANQGSEA. The CDR3 DNA reads TGCAGCGTTGTAGGGACAGGGAAAGAGACCCAGTACTTC. Residues: CSVVGTGKETQYF.

This clone has only one observation. The chain links TRBV4-1 to TRBJ1-2, with 10 bases fitting TRBD1. The V gene end was trimmed by 3 bases and the J gene end by 7 bases; junction bases not matched to a gene: 11. Germline V lookup: CDR1 MGHRA, CDR2 YSYEKL. CDR3 length: 16 amino acids. CDR3 sequence: CASSHIRGTGVCGYTF. DNA for the CDR3: TGCGCCAGCAGCCACATCCGCGGGACAGGGGTTTGTGGCTACACCTTC.

This clone was found once. J is TRBJ1-2 and V is TRBV7-9; no clear D. The V gene lost 5 bases and the J gene lost 5 bases, with 15 bases spanning the gap. Per germline, CDR1 SEHNR and CDR2 FQNEAQ (reference sequence). This CDR3 is 14 amino acids long. The CDR3 is CASSHTLRQYGYTF. The CDR3 DNA follows: TGTGCCAGCAGCCATACCCTGAGACAATATGGCTACACCTTC.

The chain is built from TRBV4-3 and TRBJ2-4; the match to TRBD1 covers 9 bases. Germline values: CDR1 LGHNA, CDR2 YSLEER. CDR3 length equals 15 residues. The V segment lost 0 bases and the J segment 9 bases; nucleotides outside the gene matches: 6. CDR3 nucleotide sequence: TGCGCCAGCAGCCAAGATCAGGGACAGGGAACCATTCAGTACTTC. This sequence encodes CASSQDQGQGTIQYF.

The chain couples TRBV7-2 to TRBJ1-2; TRBD1 aligns across 8 bases. The CDR3 totals 13 residues. After removal of 5 bases from V and 8 bases from J, the junction contained 7 bases not matched to a gene. CDR1 SGHTA and CDR2 FQGNSA come from the germline V gene. The CDR3 sequence: CASSERTGRGYTF. The DNA of the CDR3 is TGTGCCAGCAGCGAGAGGACAGGGCGCGGCTACACCTTC. Full variable domain (rest looked up from reference TRBV7-2 and TRBJ1-2): GAGVSQSPSNKVTEKGKDVELRCDPISGHTALYWYRQSLGQGLEFLIYFQGNSAPDKSGLPSDRFSAERTGGSVSTLTIQRTQQEDSAVYLCASSERTGRGYTFGSGTRLTVV.

The chain joins TRBV29-1 to TRBJ2-7; 9 bases fit TRBD2. J gave up 4 bases and V 4 bases, and 5 bases lay outside the gene matches. CDR3 length: 13 residues. CDR1 is SQVTM, CDR2 ANQGSEA, per germline. CDR3 sequence reads: CSVARGGRYEQYF. The DNA for the CDR3 is TGCAGCGTTGCGCGGGGGGGGAGGTACGAGCAGTACTTC.

V and J are TRBV18 and TRBJ2-7, with 8 bases identical to TRBD1. This CDR3 is built from 15 residues. Germline CDR1 reads KGHSH; CDR2 reads LQKENI. The junction had 9 bases not matched to a gene; V was cut back by 2 bases and J by 6 bases. The CDR3 DNA reads as TGTGCCAGCTCACCAACTCAGGGGGCCCTGGTCGAGCAGTACTTC. It is translated as CASSPTQGALVEQYF.

The rearrangement uses TRBV27 and TRBJ1-3; D uncertain. Germline V lookup: CDR1 MNHEY, CDR2 SMNVEV (reference sequence). V lost 7 bases and J lost 1, with 14 bases in between. CDR3 size: 15 residues. Written as DNA, the CDR3 is TGTGCCAGCAAGCGGGCGGCAGTTTCTGGAAACACCATATATTTT. This gives the protein CASKRAAVSGNTIYF.

The chain links TRBV4-3 to TRBJ2-3, with D perhaps TRBD2 (6 bases). The CDR3 is 15 amino acids. Deletions cut 4 bases from V and 5 bases from J, with 16 bases between. CDR1 is LGHNA, CDR2 YSLEER, per germline. This chain's CDR3 is CASSPASDPLDTQYF. The CDR3 DNA reads TGCGCCAGCAGCCCGGCTAGCGATCCATTAGATACGCAGTATTTT.